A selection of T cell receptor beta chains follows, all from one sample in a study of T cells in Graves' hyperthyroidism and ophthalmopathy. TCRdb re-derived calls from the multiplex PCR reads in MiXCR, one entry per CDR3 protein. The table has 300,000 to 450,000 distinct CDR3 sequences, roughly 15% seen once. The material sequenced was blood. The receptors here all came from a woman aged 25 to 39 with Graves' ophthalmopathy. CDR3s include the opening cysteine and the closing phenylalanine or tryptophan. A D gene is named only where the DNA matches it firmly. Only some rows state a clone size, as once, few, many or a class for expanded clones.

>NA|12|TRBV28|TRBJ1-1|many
TGTGCCAGCAGTGGGGAGTTCACTGAAGCTTTCTTT
CASSGEFTEAFF
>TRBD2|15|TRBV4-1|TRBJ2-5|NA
TGCGCCAGCAGCCAACGCAGCGGGGGGGCGCGGACCCAGTACTTC
CASSQRSGGARTQYF
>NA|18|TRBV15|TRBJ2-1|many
TGTGCCACCAGTAGGAGAGGGGATGGGATTTTCCCTAACAATGAGCAGTTCTTC
CATSRRGDGIFPNNEQFF
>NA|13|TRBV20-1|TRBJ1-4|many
TGCAGTGCCCTGAACCCAAGAGGTGAAAAACTGTTTTTT
CSALNPRGEKLFF
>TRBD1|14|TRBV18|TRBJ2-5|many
TGTGCCAGCTCACCACGACAGGGGGCTGAGACCCAGTACTTC
CASSPRQGAETQYF
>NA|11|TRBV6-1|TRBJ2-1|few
TGTGCCGCCGGTTCCTACAATGAGCAGTTCTTC
CAAGSYNEQFF
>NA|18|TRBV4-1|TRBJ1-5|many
TGCGCCAGCAGCCCCGAGGGGTGGGGGGATTTGGGCAATCAGCCCCAGCATTTT
CASSPEGWGDLGNQPQHF
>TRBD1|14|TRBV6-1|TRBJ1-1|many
TGTGCCAGCAGTGAGGACAGGATGAACACTGAAGCTTTCTTT
CASSEDRMNTEAFF
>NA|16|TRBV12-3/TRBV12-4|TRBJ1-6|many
TGTGCCAGCAGGCCAACGGGGGGCGTCTATAATTCACCCCTCCACTTT
CASRPTGGVYNSPLHF
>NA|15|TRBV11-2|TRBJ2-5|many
TGTGCCAGCAGCTTAGAGGGTCGGTTTAGCCAGACCCAGTACTTC
CASSLEGRFSQTQYF
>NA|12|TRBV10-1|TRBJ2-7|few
TGCGCCAGCAGTGAGTCGAGCTACGAGCAGTACTTC
CASSESSYEQYF
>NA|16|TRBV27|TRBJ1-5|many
TGTGCCAGCAGTTTATTGGTGCGAGGTCGCAATCAGCCCCAGCATTTT
CASSLLVRGRNQPQHF
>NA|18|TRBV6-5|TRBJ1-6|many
TGTGCCAGCAGTTACTCGCTGCCAGGGAGCTCCTATAATTCACCCCTCCACTTT
CASSYSLPGSSYNSPLHF
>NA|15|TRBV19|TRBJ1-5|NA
TGTGCCAGTAGTATAGTTGGAGGGGAAAATCAGCCCCAGCATTTT
CASSIVGGENQPQHF
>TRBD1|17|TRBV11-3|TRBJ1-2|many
TGTGCCAGCAGCTTAGAAGGAGACAGGGGGCATGAATATGGCTACACCTTC
CASSLEGDRGHEYGYTF
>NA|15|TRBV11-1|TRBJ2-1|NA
TGTGCCAGCAGCTTAGAAGGACTCCAATTCGGTGAGCAGTTCTTC
CASSLEGLQFGEQFF
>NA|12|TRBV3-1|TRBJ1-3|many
TGTGCCAGCAGCCAGGGGGGAAACACCATATATTTT
CASSQGGNTIYF
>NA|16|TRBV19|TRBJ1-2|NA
TGTGCCAGTAGAGGGATTCGAGACGGCGAGGGCTATGGCTACACCTTC
CASRGIRDGEGYGYTF
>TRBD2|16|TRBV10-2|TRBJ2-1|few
TGCGCCAGCATCACAAGGACTAGCGGGGGGGCCAATGAGCAGTTCTTC
CASITRTSGGANEQFF
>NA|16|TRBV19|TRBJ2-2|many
TGTGCCAGTAGCAGACCCTACGGAGGGAACACCGGGGAGCTGTTTTTT
CASSRPYGGNTGELFF
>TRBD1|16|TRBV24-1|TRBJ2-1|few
TGTGCCACCAGTGATCCCGGGACAGGGGATTTGAGTGAGCAGTTCTTC
CATSDPGTGDLSEQFF
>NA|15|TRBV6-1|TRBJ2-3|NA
TGTGCCAGCAAGGGGGGGGAATGGGGCACAGATACGCAGTATTTT
CASKGGEWGTDTQYF
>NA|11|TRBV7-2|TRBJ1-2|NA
TGTGCCAGCAGCTTTGGCAGGGCGCACACCTTC
CASSFGRAHTF
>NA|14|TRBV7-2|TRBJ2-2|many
TGTGCCAGCAGCTTCAACGTGGGTCCCGGGGAGCTGTTTTTT
CASSFNVGPGELFF
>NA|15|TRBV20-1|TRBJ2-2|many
TGCAGTGCTGGACCTAATGGCATATCCTCCGGGGAGCTGTTTTTT
CSAGPNGISSGELFF
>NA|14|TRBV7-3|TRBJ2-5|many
TGTGCCAGCGCCCACCCAGGGTCTGGGGAGACCCAGTACTTC
CASAHPGSGETQYF
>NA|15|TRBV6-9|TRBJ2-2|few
TGTGCCAGCAGTTTGACGGGGGTTGGTACAGGGGAGCTGTTTTTT
CASSLTGVGTGELFF
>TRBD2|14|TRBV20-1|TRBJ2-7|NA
TGCAGTGCTGGGGAGGGTAGCGGGGGGGCGGTGCAGTACTTC
CSAGEGSGGAVQYF
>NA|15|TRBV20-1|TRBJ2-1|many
TGCAGTGCTGGTAGGTTAGTGGATCTGATCAATGAGCAGTTCTTC
CSAGRLVDLINEQFF
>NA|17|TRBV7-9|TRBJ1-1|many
TGTGCCAGCAGCTTAGCACGGGGGACACCCCTGAACACTGAAGCTTTCTTT
CASSLARGTPLNTEAFF
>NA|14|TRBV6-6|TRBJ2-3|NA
TGTGCCAGCAGTTACGGTACGGGTTGGGATACGCAGTATTTT
CASSYGTGWDTQYF
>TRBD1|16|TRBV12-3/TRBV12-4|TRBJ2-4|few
TGTGCCAGCAGTGGTACAGGGGACCTAGCCAAAAACATTCAGTACTTC
CASSGTGDLAKNIQYF
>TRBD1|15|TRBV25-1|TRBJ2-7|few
TGTGCCAGCAGTGAAGCCGGGACAGAAAACTACGAGCAGTACTTC
CASSEAGTENYEQYF
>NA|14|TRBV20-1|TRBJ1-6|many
TGCAGTGCTAGAGATCCCAGGCTGGGTTCACCCCTCCACTTT
CSARDPRLGSPLHF
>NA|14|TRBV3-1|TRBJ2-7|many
TGTGCCAGCAGTAGAACAGGGCTCAGCTACGAGCAGTACTTC
CASSRTGLSYEQYF
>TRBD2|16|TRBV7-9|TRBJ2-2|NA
TGTGCCAGCAGCTTATGGGGGACTAGCGTCACCGGGGAGCTGTTTTTT
CASSLWGTSVTGELFF
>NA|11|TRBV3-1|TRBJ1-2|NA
TGTGCCAGCAGCCAGGGAAGGAGCTACACCTTC
CASSQGRSYTF
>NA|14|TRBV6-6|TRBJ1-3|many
TGTGCCAGCAGTTACTCAGGCTCTGGAAACACCATATATTTT
CASSYSGSGNTIYF
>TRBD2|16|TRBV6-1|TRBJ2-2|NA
TGTGCCAGCAGTTATGTCGCGGGGGGATCCACCGGGGAGCTGTTTTTT
CASSYVAGGSTGELFF
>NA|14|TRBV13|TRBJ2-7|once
TGTGCCAGCAGCTGCCCTTATCGAGGGGCCGAGCAGTACTTC
CASSCPYRGAEQYF
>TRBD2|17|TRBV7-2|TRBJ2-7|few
TGTGCCAGCAGTTCTAGCGGGGGGGCAATGGCCCCCCACGAGCAGTACTTC
CASSSSGGAMAPHEQYF